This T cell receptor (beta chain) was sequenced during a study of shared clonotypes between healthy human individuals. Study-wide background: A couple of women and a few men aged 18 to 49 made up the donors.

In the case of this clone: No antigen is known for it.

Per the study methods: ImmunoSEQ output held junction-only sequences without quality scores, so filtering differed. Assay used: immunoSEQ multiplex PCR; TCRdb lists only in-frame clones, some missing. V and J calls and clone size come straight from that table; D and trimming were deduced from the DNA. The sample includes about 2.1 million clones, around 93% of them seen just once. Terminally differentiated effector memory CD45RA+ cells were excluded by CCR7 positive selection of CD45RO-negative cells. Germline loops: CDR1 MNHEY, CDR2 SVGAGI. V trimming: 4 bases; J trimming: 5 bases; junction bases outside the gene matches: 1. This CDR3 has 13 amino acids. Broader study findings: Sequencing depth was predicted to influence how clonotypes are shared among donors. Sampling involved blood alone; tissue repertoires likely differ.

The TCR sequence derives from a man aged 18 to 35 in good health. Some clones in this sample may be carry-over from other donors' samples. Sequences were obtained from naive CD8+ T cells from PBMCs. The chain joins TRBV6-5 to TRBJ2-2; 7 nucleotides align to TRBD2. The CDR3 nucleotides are TGTGCCAGCAGTTCGGGGGGAACCGGGGAGCTGTTTTTT. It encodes CASSSGGTGELFF.